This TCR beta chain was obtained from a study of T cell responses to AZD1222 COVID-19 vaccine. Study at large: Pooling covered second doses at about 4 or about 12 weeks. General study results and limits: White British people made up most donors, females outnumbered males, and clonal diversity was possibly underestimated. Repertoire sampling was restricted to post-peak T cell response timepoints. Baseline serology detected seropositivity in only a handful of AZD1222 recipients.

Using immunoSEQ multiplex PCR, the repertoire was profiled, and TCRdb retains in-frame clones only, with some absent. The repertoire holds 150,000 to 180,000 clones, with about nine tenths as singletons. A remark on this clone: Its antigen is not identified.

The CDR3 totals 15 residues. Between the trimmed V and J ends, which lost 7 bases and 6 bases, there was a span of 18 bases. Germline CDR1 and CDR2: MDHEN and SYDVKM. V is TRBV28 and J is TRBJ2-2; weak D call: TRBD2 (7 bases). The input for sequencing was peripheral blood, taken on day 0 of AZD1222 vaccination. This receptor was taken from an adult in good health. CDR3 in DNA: TGTGCCAGCATTACCCCCGGGGGGCCATCCGGGGAGCTGTTTTTT. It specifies CASITPGGPSGELFF.